This T cell receptor (beta chain) is drawn from a study of blood T cell repertoires in COVID-19. The wider study: Collection of acute and convalescent COVID-19 samples took place in the United States, Italy and Spain. Sources were T cells, B-cell-depleted T cells, or PBMCs; the material itself was cDNA or gDNA.

Germline V gives CDR1 SGHRS, CDR2 YFSETQ. V dropped 2 bases and J dropped 6; count of bases not matched to a gene: 7. This CDR3 is built from 14 residues. Methods used by the authors: Nucleated cell number was recorded as an estimate derived from reference gene primer amplification. Only in-frame clones appear in the TCRdb table, and some are missing; sequencing was by immunoSEQ multiplex PCR. That table furnishes V, J and clone size, whereas the DNA furnished D and trimming. The sample lists roughly 53,000 clones, 90% occurring once. This chain links TRBV5-1 with TRBJ1-2; TRBD1 matches 7 bases. This receptor was identified in a woman between 35 and 50 years old with active COVID-19. The sequencing input was peripheral blood. The CDR3 bases are TGCGCCAGCAGCTTCCGGAAAGGGGGCGATGGCTACACCTTC. Translation: CASSFRKGGDGYTF.